These 5 T cell receptor beta chains share one sample of origin, sequenced in a study of blood T cells in healthy people across ages. Alongside a J-beta primer mix, a sample-barcoded 5' primer served in a second PCR lasting roughly 6 to 11 cycles. TCRdb re-analysed the 5' RACE reads in MiXCR, keeping a single row per CDR3 protein. The data contain hundreds of thousands of distinct CDR3 sequences, around 38% of them singletons. Material: blood. The receptors derive from a man older than 75 in good health.

In this sample, this clonotype turned up many times. This sequence joins TRBV29-1 and TRBJ2-7; 7 positions agree with TRBD1. Looked up from germline, CDR1 is SQVTM and CDR2 is ANQGSEA. Trimming removed 7 bases from V and 5 bases from J; junction bases left unmatched: 5. CDR3 length: 11 amino acids. The CDR3: CSERTGDEQYF. The CDR3, as DNA: TGCAGCGAGAGAACAGGGGACGAGCAGTACTTC.

V is TRBV27 and J is TRBJ1-2, with TRBD1 as a possible D gene (6 bases). The CDR3 runs 14 residues. CDR1 is MNHEY and CDR2 is SMNVEV in the germline V gene (reference sequence). V lost 4 bases, J lost 4 bases, and 13 bases lay in between. CDR3 residues: CASSSWTVGYGYTF. The CDR3 coding sequence is TGTGCCAGCAGTTCCTGGACAGTAGGCTATGGCTACACCTTC.

A remark on this clonotype: Given a much more abundant clone one base away, this may be a read error. The chain is built from TRBV20-1 and TRBJ2-1; unclear D gene. Trimming removed 0 bases at V and 10 bases at J, with 16 bases between. Germline V CDR1 and CDR2: DFQATT, SNEGSKA (reference sequence). CDR3 length equals 14 residues. CDR3 loop: CSARDYDRAYEQFF. DNA of the CDR3: TGCAGTGCTAGAGATTACGACCGAGCCTACGAGCAGTTCTTC.

The genes are TRBV28 and TRBJ2-5, with 10 bases matching TRBD1. From germline, CDR1 is MDHEN and CDR2 SYDVKM. V lost 6 bases and J lost 0; bases outside the gene matches: 7. This CDR3 has 16 residues. The CDR3 DNA reads as TGTGCCAGCAGCCCGGACAGGGGGATGGACCAAGAGACCCAGTACTTC. It translates to CASSPDRGMDQETQYF.

This clonotype was seen more than once but under ten times. The rearrangement uses TRBV20-1 and TRBJ2-5, with 14 nucleotides matching TRBD2. The DNA end lines up better with TRBJ2-7; the J call may be wrong. The CDR3 is made up of 17 amino acids. The germline V gene encodes CDR1 DFQATT and CDR2 SNEGSKA (reference sequence). In nucleotides, the CDR3 is TGCAGTGCTAGCCCGACTAGCGGGGGGGCGCATAGTTACGAGCAGTACTTC. The encoded protein is CSASPTSGGAHSYEQYF.